What follows is one T cell receptor (beta chain) and its context. The antigen this receptor binds is unknown. No base-level quality is on record; no much larger clone is a single base apart. Using bias-controlled multiplex PCR with the immunoSEQ v3 hsTCRB kit, the TCR beta CDR3 regions were amplified from genomic DNA. TCR libraries were sequenced on an Illumina NextSeq 500 to 2 million to 2.5 million read pairs for survey level or roughly 5-6.5 million for deep level. On the study's bioinformatics: V, D and J genes were assigned, non-productive sequences were removed, and clonality was reported by immunoSEQ Analyzer software. To compare repertoires between infused TIL and blood, productive Simpson clonality was used along with the Morisita overlap index of productive TRB rearrangements. TCRdb took this table from immuneACCESS and kept in-frame rearrangements with V and J called. Such tables lack part of the clones; where checked against another copy, unresolved V genes explain under half of the gap, and the rest is unexplained. The V and J calls and clone size are taken from that table; D and trimming were inferred from the DNA. This sample comprises 95,000 or so clones, roughly 65% of them detected only once. Approximately 11% of the sample is held by the ten biggest clonotypes.

This record belongs to a study of TIL therapy for anti-PD-1-resistant metastatic lung cancer (dated by TCRdb to the early 2020s). Regarding the research as a whole: Enrolled patients had a median age of about 53 years (range 38-75) and a median tumor PD-L1 proportion score of approximately 6.6%. Most of the cohort had lung adenocarcinoma, several tumors were EGFR-mutant and two were ALK-rearranged, and half of the patients were current or former smokers. Across the cohort, whole-exome sequencing showed a median non-synonymous tumor mutation burden of roughly 1.5 mutations per megabase. Tumor and peripheral blood T cell receptor beta sequencing was used to track clonotypes across tumor, expanded TIL product and serial blood samples. The full study reports these points: The cohort was highly selected, including more treatment-naive, never-smoker and oncogene-addicted patients than is typical, which limits generalizability. The study protocol defined all tumor marker inferences as exploratory. Compared with baseline intratumoral T cells, expanded TIL cultures were more clonal and less diverse (median clonality 6% vs 31%, p < 0.0001). Clonal turnover during TIL culture was high, and many clones enriched in the product were not detected in the baseline tumor, suggesting clonal contraction instead of faithful expansion.

Per the publication, the time point label means: pre-treatment sample, taken before nivolumab and TIL therapy. Baseline tumor samples were excised metastases, mostly pleural nodules or supraclavicular lymph nodes, from the same resection used to grow TIL. Before any PD-1/PD-L1 blockade was given, tumors were harvested, nivolumab was then administered, and patients who progressed went on to receive lymphodepletion, an infusion of expanded TIL, and IL-2. A phase I trial run at two centers enrolled adults with stage 4 NSCLC between October 2017 and 2020. Samples came from a single-arm, open-label phase I trial of tumor-infiltrating lymphocyte therapy with nivolumab in advanced non-small cell lung cancer. Parts of each resected tumor were snap-frozen in liquid nitrogen and kept at -80 degrees C. Using laser-capture macrodissection, tumor regions of interest were selected on H&E sections, then pulverized into about 15 mg aliquots and extracted using Qiagen Allprep kits.

V trim: 6 bases; J trim: 3 bases; unmatched bases: 11. Per the germline V gene (reference sequence), SEHNR is the CDR1 and FQNEAQ is the CDR2. The CDR3 starts with the cysteine, ends with the phenylalanine, and has 18 residues. The DNA shown is the 54-base CDR3, in frame from base 1. The receptor chain draws on TRBV7-9 and TRBJ2-2; TRBD2 fits 12 bases in the junction. The sequenced sample was tumor tissue, obtained at baseline. This receptor was obtained from a person aged 25 to 85 with non-small cell lung cancer. The CDR3 loop reads CASSLGLAGLSDTGELFF. The DNA sequence is as follows: TGTGCCAGCAGTCTTGGACTAGCGGGGCTAAGTGACACCGGGGAGCTGTTTTTT.